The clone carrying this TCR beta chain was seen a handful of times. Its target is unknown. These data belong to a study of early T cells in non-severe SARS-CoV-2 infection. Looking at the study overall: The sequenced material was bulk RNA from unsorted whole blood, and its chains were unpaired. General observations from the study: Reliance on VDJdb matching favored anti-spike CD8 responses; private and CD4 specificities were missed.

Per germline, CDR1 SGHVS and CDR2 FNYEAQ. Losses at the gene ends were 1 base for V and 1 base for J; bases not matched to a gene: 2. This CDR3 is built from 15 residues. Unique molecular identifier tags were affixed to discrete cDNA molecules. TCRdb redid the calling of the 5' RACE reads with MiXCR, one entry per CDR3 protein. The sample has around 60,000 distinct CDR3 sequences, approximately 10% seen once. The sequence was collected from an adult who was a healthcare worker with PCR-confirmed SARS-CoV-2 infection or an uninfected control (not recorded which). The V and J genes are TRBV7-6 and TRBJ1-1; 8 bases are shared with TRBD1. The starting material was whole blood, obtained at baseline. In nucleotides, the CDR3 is TGTGCCAGCAGCTTAGGGACAGGGCGGAACACTGAAGCTTTCTTT. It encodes CASSLGTGRNTEAFF.